The present T cell receptor beta chain was sequenced within a study of Graves' ophthalmopathy and Graves' hyperthyroidism. Study-level results: Blood contained most expanded thyroid clonotypes exceeding 0.001 frequency.

Fresh peripheral blood, around 10 ml, was the PBMC source. Germline CDR1 and CDR2: DFQATT and SNEGSKA (reference sequence). Trimming took 3 bases from V and 10 from J; bases not matched to a gene: 6. CDR3 length equals 13 residues. Ten or more counts support this clonotype. The antigen is undetermined. From RNA, the CDR3 regions of TCR beta chains were amplified and sequenced. Following a first-round RT-PCR that used HTBI primers, a second-round multiplex PCR was carried out. TCRdb processed the multiplex PCR reads anew with MiXCR; each CDR3 protein has one entry. The table has hundreds of thousands of distinct CDR3 sequences, 20% to 25% seen once.

This rearrangement joins TRBV20-1 to TRBJ1-6; 7 nucleotides line up with TRBD1. This TCR was sampled from a woman aged 18-29 years with stable Graves' hyperthyroidism. Material for sequencing was peripheral blood. As DNA, the CDR3 is TGCAGTGCTAGTAGGGGGCAAGGGTCACCCCTCCACTTT. Its translation is CSASRGQGSPLHF.